This T cell receptor (beta chain) was found in a study of blood T cell repertoires in COVID-19. On the study more broadly: Samples representing acute and convalescent COVID-19 were sourced from the United States, Italy and Spain. In each case, the material was cDNA or gDNA derived from T cells, B-cell-depleted T cells, or PBMCs.

Original methodology: The assay estimated nucleated cells by amplifying reference gene primers. TCRdb's table, derived via immunoSEQ multiplex PCR, lists solely in-frame clones and lacks some. Clone size and V and J calls were adopted from that table, with D and trimming inferred from the DNA. In the table there are some 150,000 clones, approximately 82% of which are singletons. The CDR3 consists of 13 residues. Trimming stripped 0 bases from V and 6 bases from J, with 8 bases between. CDR1 is SGHAT, CDR2 FQNNGV, per germline. The TCR sequence derives from a woman between 50 and 59 years old in a cohort sampled during active or convalescent COVID-19. The chain has TRBV11-2 and TRBJ1-1; D gene uncertain. Sequenced sample: peripheral blood. CDR3 DNA: TGTGCCAGCAGCTTAGACCGTGGCCCTGAAGCTTTCTTT. It is translated as CASSLDRGPEAFF.